The rows below give T cell receptor beta chains drawn from one sample of a study of blood T cell repertoires in COVID-19. Using immunoSEQ multiplex PCR, the repertoire was profiled, and TCRdb retains in-frame clones only, with some absent. The sample lists some 350,000 clones; more than 70% were seen once. The sequenced sample consisted of peripheral blood. Every receptor here comes from a woman aged 25 to 39 with COVID-19, enrolled during active disease. CDR3s include the opening cysteine and the closing phenylalanine or tryptophan. Each record gives: V gene, J gene, clone size, D gene, CDR3 protein. A D gene is named only where the DNA matches it firmly. The listing skips clone size in some rows; elsewhere it reads once, few, many or a size class.

TRBV10-3	TRBJ2-7	-	TRBD1	CAITGQGGEQYF
TRBV3-1/TRBV3-2	TRBJ1-3	once	TRBD1	CASSQGGGQVTIYF
TRBV15	TRBJ2-3	once	TRBD2	CATSRGASGAGDTQYF
TRBV10-3	TRBJ2-3	-	-	CAISESVTVSTDTQYF
TRBV11-2	TRBJ1-6	-	-	CASSFFYNSPLHF
TRBV28	TRBJ2-2	-	-	CASSFLMGQGLKELFF
TRBV4-3	TRBJ1-1	-	-	CASSQEGGTEAFF
TRBV24-1	TRBJ2-3	once	TRBD1	CATSDLTGTGVGGTDTQYF
TRBV7-2	TRBJ1-2	-	TRBD1	CASSLEGTGYGYTF
TRBV10-3	TRBJ1-5	once	-	CAISSGDQPQHF
TRBV29-1	TRBJ1-1	-	-	CSVAGAGWGTEAFF
TRBV19	TRBJ1-5	-	TRBD1	CASSTGQGVTPQHF
TRBV29-1	TRBJ1-2	-	-	CSVEGRGYGYTF
TRBV9	TRBJ2-5	-	TRBD2	CASSVDLSSGGKTQYF
TRBV6-2/TRBV6-3	TRBJ1-6	-	-	CASNPAGKGYNSPLHF
TRBV7-6	TRBJ1-6	-	-	CASSFSNRNSNSPLHF
TRBV11-2	TRBJ2-5	-	TRBD2	CASSSPGRALETQYF
TRBV10-2	TRBJ2-3	-	-	CASSRERDTQYF
TRBV7-2	TRBJ1-2	once	-	CASSSPGGGYGYTF
TRBV6-5	TRBJ1-3	few	-	CASSRDGESGNTIYF
TRBV25-1	TRBJ2-3	few	-	CASSEASEGTDTQYF
TRBV6-2/TRBV6-3	TRBJ1-5	-	-	CASSRNRVLEGQPQHF
TRBV7-2	TRBJ2-2	-	TRBD2	CASSFSGSGTGELFF
TRBV6-2/TRBV6-3	TRBJ1-5	-	TRBD1	CASSRQGGQPQHF
TRBV9	TRBJ2-2	-	TRBD2	CASSASGMNTGELFF
TRBV7-6	TRBJ1-6	few	-	CASGGFNSPLHF
TRBV6-5	TRBJ2-1	-	TRBD2	CASSYEPRGGVHEQFF
TRBV4-3	TRBJ2-2	-	-	CASSQEGGTLKGGGELFF
TRBV12-3/TRBV12-4	TRBJ1-5	-	-	CASSLAERQPQHF
TRBV3-1/TRBV3-2	TRBJ2-5	once	TRBD2	CASSRGLAGQETQYF
TRBV7-2	TRBJ1-2	-	TRBD1	CASSSLQGSVSGYTF
TRBV7-9	TRBJ1-5	once	-	CASSLGAGSGNQPQHF
TRBV19	TRBJ2-1	-	TRBD1	CASRPGTGREQFF
TRBV19	TRBJ2-1	-	-	CASSPPPGRGEQFF
TRBV7-6	TRBJ2-5	-	-	CASSFLGREQETQYF
TRBV5-1	TRBJ1-2	-	-	CASSSEALGTLTSNYGYTF
TRBV3-1/TRBV3-2	TRBJ1-6	-	TRBD1	CASSQASGGQVTPLHF
TRBV5-8	TRBJ2-3	-	TRBD1	CASRQGAMTDTQYF
TRBV2	TRBJ2-7	few	TRBD1	CASSEWTGSYEQYF
TRBV15	TRBJ2-1	-	-	CATSSSPDSYNEQFF